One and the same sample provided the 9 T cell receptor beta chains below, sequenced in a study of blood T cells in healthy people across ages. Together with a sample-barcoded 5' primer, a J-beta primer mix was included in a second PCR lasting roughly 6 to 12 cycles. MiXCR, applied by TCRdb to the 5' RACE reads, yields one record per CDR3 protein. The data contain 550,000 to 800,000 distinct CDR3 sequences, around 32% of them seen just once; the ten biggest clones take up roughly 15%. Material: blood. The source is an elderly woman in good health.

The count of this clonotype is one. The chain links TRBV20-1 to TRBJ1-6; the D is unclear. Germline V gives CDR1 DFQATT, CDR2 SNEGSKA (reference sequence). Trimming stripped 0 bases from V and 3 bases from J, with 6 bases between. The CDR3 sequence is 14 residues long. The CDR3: CSARDGLYNSPLHF. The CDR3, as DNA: TGCAGTGCTAGAGACGGGCTCTATAATTCACCCCTCCACTTT.

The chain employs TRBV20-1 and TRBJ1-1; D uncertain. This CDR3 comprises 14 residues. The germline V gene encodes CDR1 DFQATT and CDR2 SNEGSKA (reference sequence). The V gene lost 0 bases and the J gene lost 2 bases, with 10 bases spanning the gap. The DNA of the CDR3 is TGCAGTGCTAGAGAGACCCTGACCAACACTGAAGCTTTCTTT. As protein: CSARETLTNTEAFF.

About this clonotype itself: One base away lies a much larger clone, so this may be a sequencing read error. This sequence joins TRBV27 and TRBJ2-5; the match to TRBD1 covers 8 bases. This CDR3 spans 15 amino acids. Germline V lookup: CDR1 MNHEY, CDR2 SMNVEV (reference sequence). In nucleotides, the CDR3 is TGTGCCAGCAGTTTAGGGACAGGTCCTCAAGAGGCCCAGTACTTC. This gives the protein CASSLGTGPQEAQYF.

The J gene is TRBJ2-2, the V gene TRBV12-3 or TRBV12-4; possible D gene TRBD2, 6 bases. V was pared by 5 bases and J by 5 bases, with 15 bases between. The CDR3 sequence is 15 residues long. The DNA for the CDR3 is TGTGCCAGCAGTGGGGGGACCCTCGAGACCGGGGAGCTGTTTTTT. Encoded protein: CASSGGTLETGELFF.

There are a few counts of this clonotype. CDR3 loop: CASSLGTGWTEAFF. The DNA for the CDR3 is TGTGCCAGCAGCTTGGGGACAGGGTGGACTGAAGCTTTCTTT. The chain combines TRBV7-2 with TRBJ1-1; 9 nucleotides agree with TRBD1. Germline trimming cut 3 bases from V and 5 bases from J; bases unmatched to any gene: 4. The CDR3 is 14 amino acids. Germline-derived CDR1 and CDR2 are SGHTA and FQGNSA.

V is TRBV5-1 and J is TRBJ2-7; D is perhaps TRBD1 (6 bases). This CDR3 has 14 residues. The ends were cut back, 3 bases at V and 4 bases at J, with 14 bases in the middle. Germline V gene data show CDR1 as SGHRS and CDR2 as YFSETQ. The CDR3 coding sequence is TGCGCCAGCAGCTCGGCCGGGACAATGTACGAGCAGTACTTC. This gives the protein CASSSAGTMYEQYF.

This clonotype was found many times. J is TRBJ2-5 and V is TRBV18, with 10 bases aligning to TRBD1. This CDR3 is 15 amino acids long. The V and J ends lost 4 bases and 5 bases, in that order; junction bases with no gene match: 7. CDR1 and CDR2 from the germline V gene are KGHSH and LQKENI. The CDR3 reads CASSLGTGAQETQYF. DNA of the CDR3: TGTGCCAGCTCACTCGGGACAGGGGCTCAGGAGACCCAGTACTTC.

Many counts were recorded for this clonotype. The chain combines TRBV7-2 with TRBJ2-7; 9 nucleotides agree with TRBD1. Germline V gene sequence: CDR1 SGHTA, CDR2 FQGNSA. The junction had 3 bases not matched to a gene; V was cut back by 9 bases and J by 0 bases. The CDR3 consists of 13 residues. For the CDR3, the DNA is TGTGCCAGTAGGACAGGGGCCTCCTACGAGCAGTACTTC. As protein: CASRTGASYEQYF.

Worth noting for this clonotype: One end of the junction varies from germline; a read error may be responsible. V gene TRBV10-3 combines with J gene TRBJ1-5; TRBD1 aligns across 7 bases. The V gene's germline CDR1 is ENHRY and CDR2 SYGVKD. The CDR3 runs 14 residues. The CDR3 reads CTIRGEGASQPQHF. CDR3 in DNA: TGTACCATCCGGGGAGAGGGGGCGAGTCAGCCCCAGCATTTT.